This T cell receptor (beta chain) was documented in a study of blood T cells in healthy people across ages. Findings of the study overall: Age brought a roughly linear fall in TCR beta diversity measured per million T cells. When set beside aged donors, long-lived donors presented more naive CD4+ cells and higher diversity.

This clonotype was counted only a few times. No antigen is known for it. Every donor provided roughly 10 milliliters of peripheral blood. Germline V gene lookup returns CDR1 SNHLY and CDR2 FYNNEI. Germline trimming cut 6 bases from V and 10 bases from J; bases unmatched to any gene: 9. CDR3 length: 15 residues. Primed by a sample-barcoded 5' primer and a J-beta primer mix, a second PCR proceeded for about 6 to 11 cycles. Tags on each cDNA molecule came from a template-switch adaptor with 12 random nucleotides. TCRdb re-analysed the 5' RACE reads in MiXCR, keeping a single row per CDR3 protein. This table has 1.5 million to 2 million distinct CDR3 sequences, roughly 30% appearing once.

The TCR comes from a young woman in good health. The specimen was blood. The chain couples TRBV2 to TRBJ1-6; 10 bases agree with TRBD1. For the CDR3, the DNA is TGTGCCAGCAGGCGTGAGGGACAGGGGTCGTCACCCCTCCACTTT. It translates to CASRREGQGSSPLHF.